The clone carrying this T cell receptor (beta chain) was picked up a small number of times. Its specificity is not known. The data derive from a study of immune heterogeneity within non-small cell lung tumors. At roughly 610 ng per sample, bulk tumor genomic DNA provided the template. Surgical sampling yielded several biopsies per primary tumor (spaced far apart). Patients with untreated, newly diagnosed non-small cell lung cancer underwent curative surgery. Findings of the study overall: Recurring identical dominant CDR3 beta clonotypes were observed across tumor sites within a patient, together with site-unique high-frequency clones.

Amplification of the TCR beta CDR3 was achieved through multiplex PCR with 32 V and 13 J primers. MiXCR was run by TCRdb on the multiplex PCR reads, yielding one entry per CDR3 protein. The sample has over 10,000 distinct CDR3 sequences, roughly 22% seen once. The sample was lung tumor tissue. The sequence came from a man between 60 and 75 years old with non-small cell lung cancer.

The CDR3 reads CASSPGPTNTEAFF. CDR3 DNA: TGCGCCAGCAGCCCGGGACCCACGAACACTGAAGCTTTCTTT. The chain recombines TRBV4-1 with TRBJ1-1; a weak D match, TRBD1 (5 bases). This CDR3 has 14 amino acids. Trimming removed 4 bases from V and 1 base from J, with 10 bases in between. Per the germline V gene, CDR1 is MGHRA and CDR2 is YSYEKL.